These 30 T cell receptor beta chains came from one sample sequenced in a study of blood T cell repertoires in COVID-19. Profiling relied on immunoSEQ multiplex PCR, and the TCRdb table lists in-frame clones only, not all of them. The top ten clones hold over 2.5% of a sample with 200,000 to 250,000 clones, 70% to 90% of them seen once. Sequencing input: peripheral blood. These receptors all stem from a man aged 45-65 years who had recovered from COVID-19.

This chain joins TRBV10-2 and TRBJ1-2; D call uncertain. This CDR3 spans 15 amino acids. Trimming pared 2 bases from V and 0 bases from J, leaving 10 bases between. Germline CDR1 WSHSY, CDR2 SAAADI. The CDR3, as DNA: TGCGCCAGCAGTGAGCTCAGGCCAACTAACTATGGCTACACCTTC. Its translation: CASSELRPTNYGYTF.

CDR3 sequence: CAWSVGDRGSEQYF. The CDR3 coding sequence is TGTGCCTGGAGTGTAGGGGACAGGGGGAGCGAGCAGTACTTC. The rearrangement links TRBV30 to TRBJ2-7; the match to TRBD1 covers 11 bases. The CDR3 spans 14 residues. CDR1 is GTSNPN, CDR2 SVGIG, per germline (reference sequence). V gave up 0 bases and J gave up 6 bases; unmatched junction bases: 4. The full variable domain, completed using reference TRBV30 and TRBJ2-7, is SQTIHQWPATLVQPVGSPLSLECTVEGTSNPNLYWYRQAAGRGLQLLFYSVGIGQISSEVPQNLSASRPQDRQFILSSKKLLLSDSGFYLCAWSVGDRGSEQYFGPGTRLTVT.

V is TRBV25-1 and J is TRBJ2-7; weak D call: TRBD2 (6 bases). The CDR3 has 13 amino acids. V shed 3 bases and J shed 12 bases, with 18 bases lying between them. Germline V lookup: CDR1 MGHDK, CDR2 SYGVNS. The CDR3 coding sequence is TGTGCCAGCAGTGATTATTTAGGGAGGATTAGGTACTTC. Its protein product is CASSDYLGRIRYF.

This chain links TRBV2 with TRBJ2-3; 10 nucleotides align to TRBD1. The CDR3 is made up of 15 amino acids. Germline V gene data show CDR1 as SNHLY and CDR2 as FYNNEI. The trim removed 5 bases at V and 1 base at J, leaving 3 bases unmatched. This chain's CDR3 is CASSPGTGGTDTQYF. CDR3 bases: TGTGCCAGCAGTCCCGGGACAGGGGGCACAGATACGCAGTATTTT.

As DNA, the CDR3 is TGTGCCAGCAGCTTAGTCCCAGGGGGCCGATACAATGAGCAGTTCTTC. This encodes CASSLVPGGRYNEQFF. This sequence joins TRBV11-2 and TRBJ2-1; 8 nucleotides match TRBD1. Germline CDR1 is SGHAT and CDR2 is FQNNGV. Trimming took 1 base from V and 4 from J; bases not matched to a gene: 6. The CDR3 consists of 16 residues.

The chain joins TRBV11-3 to TRBJ2-1; 8 nucleotides align to TRBD2. CDR1 and CDR2 from the germline V gene are SGHNT and YENEEA. The trim removed 5 bases at V and 3 bases at J, leaving 3 bases unmatched. The CDR3 is made up of 14 amino acids. The CDR3 bases are TGTGCCAGCAGCCCGAGCGGGGGCTACAATGAGCAGTTCTTC. Residues: CASSPSGGYNEQFF.

This clone was recorded once. The V and J genes are TRBV5-1 and TRBJ2-5; TRBD2 matches 16 bases. The CDR3 sequence is 18 residues long. Germline V CDR1 and CDR2: SGHRS, YFSETQ. With V trimmed by 3 bases and J by 5 bases, 10 bases remained unmatched. Here the CDR3 DNA reads TGCGCCAGCAGCTCGAAGGGGACTAGCGGGAGGGCCTGGGAGACCCAGTACTTC. Encoded protein: CASSSKGTSGRAWETQYF. Together with reference TRBV5-1 and TRBJ2-5, the CDR3 gives the full variable domain: KAGVTQTPRYLIKTRGQQVTLSCSPISGHRSVSWYQQTPGQGLQFLFEYFSETQRNKGNFPGRFSGRQFSNSRSEMNVSTLELGDSALYLCASSSKGTSGRAWETQYFGPGTRLLVL.

V and J are TRBV6-5 and TRBJ1-3; 9 positions agree with TRBD1. This CDR3 is 15 amino acids long. CDR1 is MNHEY, CDR2 SVGAGI, per germline. V shed 9 bases and J 3 bases; nucleotides not matched to a gene: 9. The CDR3 sequence: CASKTDRGYGNTIYF. For the CDR3, the DNA is TGTGCCAGTAAAACGGACAGGGGATATGGAAACACCATATATTTT.

In this sample, this clone turned up a few times. V and J are TRBV6-5 and TRBJ2-7; 11 bases agree with TRBD1. This CDR3 has 13 amino acids. Germline loops: CDR1 MNHEY, CDR2 SVGAGI. The ends lost 6 bases at V and 3 bases at J; junction bases unmatched: 1. CDR3 coding DNA: TGTGCCAGCAGCGGGACAGGGGGCTACGAGCAGTACTTC. This codes for CASSGTGGYEQYF.

This chain uses TRBV28 with TRBJ2-1; 10 bases are shared with TRBD2. Germline V gives CDR1 MDHEN, CDR2 SYDVKM. V gave up 2 bases and J gave up 7 bases; unmatched junction bases: 8. There are 16 residues in the CDR3. CDR3 nucleotides: TGTGCCAGCAGTTTAATAGCTAGCGGGAGCCGAAATGAGCAGTTCTTC. This translates into CASSLIASGSRNEQFF.

The chain carries TRBV24-1 and TRBJ2-1; TRBD2 aligns across 12 bases. Unmatched junction bases numbered 3, after V lost 2 bases and J lost 5 bases. The CDR3 is 16 amino acids. CDR1 and CDR2 from the germline V gene are KGHDR and SFDVKD. The CDR3 loop reads CATSDYGTSGHNEQFF. CDR3 DNA sequence: TGTGCCACCAGTGATTACGGGACTAGCGGGCACAATGAGCAGTTCTTC.

This chain connects TRBV11-2 to TRBJ2-7; tentatively, D is TRBD1 (6 bases). The V end lost 6 bases, the J end lost 0 bases, and 15 bases lay between the germline ends. CDR3 length: 15 amino acids. The germline V gene encodes CDR1 SGHAT and CDR2 FQNNGV. The chain's CDR3 is CASRTQGTSSYEQYF. The CDR3 DNA reads TGTGCCAGCAGGACCCAGGGGACCAGCTCCTACGAGCAGTACTTC.

The rearrangement links TRBV9 to TRBJ1-6; the match to TRBD1 covers 8 bases. J was trimmed by 10 bases and V by 0 bases; bases with no gene match: 15. The V gene's germline CDR1 is SGDLS and CDR2 YYNGEE. This CDR3 contains 18 residues. The CDR3 DNA is TGTGCCAGCAGCGTAGGATCCCCCGGCGGCAGGGGGCGATCACCCCTCCACTTT. Translation gives CASSVGSPGGRGRSPLHF.

The rearrangement joins TRBV7-9 to TRBJ2-1; 7 bases are shared with TRBD2. Trimming removed 0 bases from V and 7 bases from J; junction bases left unmatched: 9. The germline V gene encodes CDR1 SEHNR and CDR2 FQNEAQ (reference sequence). The CDR3 extends over 16 amino acids. For the CDR3, the DNA is TGTGCCAGCAGCTTAGCGGGTAGCGGGCCCCAAAATGAGCAGTTCTTC. It translates to CASSLAGSGPQNEQFF.

The chain couples TRBV28 to TRBJ2-5, with 8 bases fitting TRBD1. This CDR3 is built from 14 residues. Germline V gene sequence: CDR1 MDHEN, CDR2 SYDVKM. After removal of 6 bases from V and 4 bases from J, the junction contained 7 bases not matched to a gene. The CDR3 bases are TGTGCCAGCAGGAGGGACAGGTTTTTAGAGACCCAGTACTTC. Its protein product is CASRRDRFLETQYF. Full variable domain (missing parts from reference TRBV28 and TRBJ2-5): DVKVTQSSRYLVKRTGEKVFLECVQDMDHENMFWYRQDPGLGLRLIYFSYDVKMKEKGDIPEGYSVSREKKERFSLILESASTNQTSMYLCASRRDRFLETQYFGPGTRLLVL.

J is TRBJ2-6 and V is TRBV4-2; 9 bases line up with TRBD1. V trimming: 4 bases; J trimming: 0 bases; junction bases outside the gene matches: 19. The CDR3 spans 22 residues. Germline values: CDR1 LGHNA, CDR2 YNFKEQ. CDR3 DNA sequence: TGTGCCAGCAGCCGGGGCCGGGACAGGGTCCCGCTCCCTCTCTCTGGGGCCAACGTCCTGACTTTC. Translating it yields CASSRGRDRVPLPLSGANVLTF.

This clone came up many times. This sequence joins TRBV10-1 and TRBJ2-3; tentatively, D is TRBD2 (6 bases). Deletions cut 4 bases from V and 4 bases from J, with 15 bases between. The CDR3 consists of 15 residues. Germline V CDR1 and CDR2: WNHNN, SYGVQD (reference sequence). For the CDR3, the DNA is TGCGCCAGCAGTGTACGTCGGGGGAGCGCAGATACGCAGTATTTT. It encodes CASSVRRGSADTQYF.

The J gene is TRBJ2-2, the V gene TRBV28, with 7 bases aligning to TRBD1. V shed 4 bases and J 7 bases; nucleotides not matched to a gene: 6. Looked up from germline, CDR1 is MDHEN and CDR2 is SYDVKM. The CDR3 length is 14 residues. The CDR3 reads CASSSGQVHGELFF. The CDR3 DNA reads TGTGCCAGCAGTTCTGGACAGGTACACGGGGAGCTGTTTTTT.

The rearrangement uses TRBV10-3 and TRBJ2-2; 8 bases match TRBD1. CDR3 length: 15 residues. Trimming took 6 bases from V and 1 from J; bases not matched to a gene: 4. Germline loops: CDR1 ENHRY, CDR2 SYGVKD. CDR3 DNA: TGTGCCATCAGGGACAGGGTGGGGAACACCGGGGAGCTGTTTTTT. Protein product: CAIRDRVGNTGELFF.

The count of this clone is one. The rearrangement joins TRBV30 to TRBJ1-6, with D hard to call. The CDR3 consists of 11 residues. Germline assignment: CDR1 GTSNPN and CDR2 SVGIG (reference sequence). Trimming took 3 bases from V and 7 from J, leaving 4 bases between them. The CDR3 is CAWSLNSPLHF. CDR3 nucleotide sequence: TGTGCCTGGAGCCTAAATTCACCCCTCCACTTT. Complete variable domain (other parts from reference TRBV30 and TRBJ1-6): SQTIHQWPATLVQPVGSPLSLECTVEGTSNPNLYWYRQAAGRGLQLLFYSVGIGQISSEVPQNLSASRPQDRQFILSSKKLLLSDSGFYLCAWSLNSPLHFGNGTRLTVT.

This chain joins TRBV5-1 and TRBJ2-1; 14 bases agree with TRBD2. Germline values: CDR1 SGHRS, CDR2 YFSETQ. Germline trimming cut 4 bases from V and 13 bases from J; bases unmatched to any gene: 22. The CDR3 has 19 residues. CDR3 nucleotide sequence: TGCGCCAGCAGCGCAACTCCCCAGGCCCCCGGACTAGCGGGAGGTCCCCAGTTCTTC. As protein: CASSATPQAPGLAGGPQFF.

V usage is TRBV27 and J usage is TRBJ2-1; 7 bases line up with TRBD2. The CDR3 contains 15 residues. From germline, CDR1 is MNHEY and CDR2 SMNVEV (reference sequence). V lost 5 bases to trimming and J lost 5 bases; unmatched junction nucleotides: 9. CDR3 loop: CASSLPASGNNEQFF. CDR3 DNA: TGTGCCAGCAGTCTCCCGGCTAGCGGAAACAATGAGCAGTTCTTC.

The chain joins TRBV13 to TRBJ2-1; D unclear. The CDR3 length is 11 residues. V gave up 5 bases and J gave up 9 bases, with 8 bases separating them. CDR1 and CDR2 from the germline V gene are PRHDT and FYEKMQ (reference sequence). CDR3 in DNA: TGTGCCAGCAGCCCCGGTGGTGAGCAGTTCTTC. Translation: CASSPGGEQFF.

The rearrangement uses TRBV5-1 and TRBJ2-1, with D perhaps TRBD1 (6 bases). The CDR3 contains 14 residues. Germline CDR1 SGHRS, CDR2 YFSETQ. The V end lost 1 base, the J end lost 2 bases, and 7 bases lay between the germline ends. CDR3 amino acids: CASSLTGTYNEQFF. Here the CDR3 DNA reads TGCGCCAGCAGCTTGACAGGGACCTACAATGAGCAGTTCTTC.

The CDR3 loop reads CASSGLAGPTGELFF. The CDR3 bases are TGTGCCAGCAGTGGACTAGCGGGACCCACCGGGGAGCTGTTTTTT. This chain connects TRBV21-1 to TRBJ2-2; the D segment call TRBD2 is taken from the table without a DNA check. TRBV21-1 is classified as a pseudogene. The CDR3 contains 15 residues.

The V call is TRBV27, the J call TRBJ2-7; D gene uncertain. Germline V CDR1 and CDR2: MNHEY, SMNVEV (reference sequence). This CDR3 has 11 amino acids. V shed 4 bases and J shed 6 bases, with 7 bases lying between them. The CDR3, as DNA: TGTGCCAGCAGTTGGGCGAGCGAGCAGTACTTC. Translated: CASSWASEQYF.

Only a few counts were recorded for this clone. The rearrangement links TRBV19 to TRBJ2-3; possibly TRBD2 for D (6 bases). V dropped 5 bases and J dropped 2 bases, with 11 bases sitting between them. CDR3 length: 14 residues. Germline V lookup: CDR1 LNHDA, CDR2 SQIVND (reference sequence). The CDR3, as DNA: TGTGCCAGTAGTCGGGACTTTCTCACAGATACGCAGTATTTT. Translation gives CASSRDFLTDTQYF.

The chain couples TRBV19 to TRBJ1-1; 7 bases match TRBD1. J lost 7 bases, V lost 5 bases, and 10 bases had no gene match. Germline V gene lookup returns CDR1 LNHDA and CDR2 SQIVND (reference sequence). There are 14 residues in the CDR3. The CDR3 coding sequence is TGTGCCAGTAGTTTCGACAGGGCACTTAATGAAGCTTTCTTT. Its translation is CASSFDRALNEAFF.

With respect to this clone: The germline gene is not matched at one end of the junction; a read error may be the cause. The V and J genes are TRBV25-1 and TRBJ1-1; 11 bases line up with TRBD1. CDR1 is MGHDK, CDR2 SYGVNS, per germline. The length of the CDR3 is 15 residues. The CDR3 bases are TGTGCCAGCAGTGCGGACAGGGGGCTGAAAACTGAAGCTTTCTTT. This gives the protein CASSADRGLKTEAFF.

This chain connects TRBV5-8 to TRBJ2-7, with 10 bases identical to TRBD1. Germline V gene lookup returns CDR1 SGHTS and CDR2 YDEGEE. The CDR3 length is 14 residues. The J segment lost 3 bases and the V segment lost 4 bases, leaving 4 bases of the junction unmatched. CDR3 residues: CASSGTGAFYEQYF. Here the CDR3 DNA reads TGTGCCAGCAGCGGGACAGGGGCCTTCTACGAGCAGTACTTC.